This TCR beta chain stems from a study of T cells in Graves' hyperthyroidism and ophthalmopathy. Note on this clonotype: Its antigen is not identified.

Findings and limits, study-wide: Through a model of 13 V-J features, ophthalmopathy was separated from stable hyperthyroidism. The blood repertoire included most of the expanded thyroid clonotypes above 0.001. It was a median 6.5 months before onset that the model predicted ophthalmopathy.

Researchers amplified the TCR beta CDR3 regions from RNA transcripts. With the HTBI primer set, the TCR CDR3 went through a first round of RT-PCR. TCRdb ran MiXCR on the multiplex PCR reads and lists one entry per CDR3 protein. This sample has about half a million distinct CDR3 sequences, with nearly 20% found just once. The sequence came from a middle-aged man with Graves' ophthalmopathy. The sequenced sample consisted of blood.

The CDR3, as DNA: TGCGCCAGCAGCCCAACAATGCACGAGCAGTACTTC. Its protein product is CASSPTMHEQYF. This chain connects TRBV5-1 to TRBJ2-7; D ambiguous. Trimming left V 4 bases short and J 5 bases short, with 10 bases between. CDR3 length equals 12 residues. CDR1 and CDR2 from the germline V gene are SGHRS and YFSETQ.